This T cell receptor (beta chain) is drawn from a study of CD8+ T cells in alopecia areata. Trimming stripped 7 bases from V and 7 bases from J, with 23 bases between. The CDR3 has 17 residues. Germline V gives CDR1 LNHDA, CDR2 SQIVND (reference sequence). Isolated RNA was reverse transcribed into cDNA used as the sequencing template. Method: immunoSEQ multiplex PCR; TCRdb's copy keeps in-frame clones and lacks some. The sample lists about 110,000 clones, around 55% occurring once. Whole-study findings and limits: Clonality was higher in lesional than normal scalp, especially in alopecia totalis/universalis.

This clone turned up a few times. Its antigen is currently unknown. The sequenced sample consisted of CD8+ T cells sorted from blood. The chain employs TRBV19 and TRBJ1-6; tentative D call: TRBD1 (5 bases). The source of this sequence is a human donor in good health. CDR3 bases: TGTGCCAGTAAACTAGGCGACGGGACCTGGGGGAATTCACCCCTCCACTTT. Amino acid sequence: CASKLGDGTWGNSPLHF.